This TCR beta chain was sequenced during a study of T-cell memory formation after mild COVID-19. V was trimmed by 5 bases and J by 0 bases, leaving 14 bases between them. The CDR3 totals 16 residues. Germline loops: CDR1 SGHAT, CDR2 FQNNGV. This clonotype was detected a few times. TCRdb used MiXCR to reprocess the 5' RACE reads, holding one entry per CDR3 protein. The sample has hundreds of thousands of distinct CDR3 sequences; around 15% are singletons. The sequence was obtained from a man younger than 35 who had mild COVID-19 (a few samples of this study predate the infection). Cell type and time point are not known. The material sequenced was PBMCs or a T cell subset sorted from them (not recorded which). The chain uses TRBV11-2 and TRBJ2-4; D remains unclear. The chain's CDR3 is CASSPRGVLAKNIQYF. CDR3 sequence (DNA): TGTGCCAGCAGCCCCCGAGGAGTTCTAGCCAAAAACATTCAGTACTTC.